This TCR beta chain was found in a study of control samples from healthy donors and cancer patients. Method: immunoSEQ multiplex PCR; TCRdb's copy keeps in-frame clones and lacks some. The repertoire consists of about 130,000 clones, with 75% to 95% occurring once and the leading ten covering roughly 8.6%. This clone was observed a handful of times. The junction shows a germline mismatch at one end, possibly a read error. The CDR3 spans 16 residues. Germline CDR1 reads LNHDA; CDR2 reads SQIVND (reference sequence). The sequenced material came from blood. This sequence originates from a man aged 18-30 years in good health. The chain recombines TRBV19 with TRBJ2-2, with a possible D match to TRBD1 (6 bases). This CDR3 is CASSIVRGSEHRGAVF. The CDR3 bases are TGTGCCAGTAGTATAGTCAGGGGCAGCGAACACCGGGGAGCTGTTTTT.